The rows below give T cell receptor beta chains drawn from one sample of a study of shared clonotypes between healthy human individuals. Generated by immunoSEQ multiplex PCR, the TCRdb table keeps only in-frame clones and is missing some. The table includes 2 million to 2.5 million clones, over 85% detected once. Sequenced sample: naive CD4+ T cells from PBMCs. All receptors derive from a man younger than 35 in good health. Some clones in this sample may be carry-over from other donors' samples. CDR3s include the opening cysteine and the closing phenylalanine or tryptophan. The D gene is left open where the match is weak. The size entry is marked missing in some rows and otherwise reads once, few, many or a size class.

>TRBD1|TRBJ1-2|.|TRBV27
CASSLTGDSYYGYTF
TGTGCCAGCAGTTTAACCGGGGACAGTTACTATGGCTACACCTTC
>.|TRBJ2-3|.|TRBV7-7
CASTPKKRLKGGTDTQYF
TGTGCCAGCACGCCAAAAAAACGACTGAAAGGGGGGACAGATACGCAGTATTTT
>TRBD2|TRBJ2-3|.|TRBV30
CAWSRGVGDTQYF
TGTGCCTGGAGTCGGGGGGTCGGTGATACGCAGTATTTT
>.|TRBJ1-1|.|TRBV6-6
CASGSGGRGNTEAFF
TGTGCCAGCGGGTCAGGCGGCCGGGGGAACACTGAAGCTTTCTTT
>.|TRBJ1-1|.|TRBV5-1
CASSSTGTAGEAFF
TGCGCCAGCAGCTCGACCGGGACCGCTGGTGAAGCTTTCTTT
>TRBD2|TRBJ2-5|.|TRBV2
CASSTGGEETQYF
TGTGCCAGCAGTACCGGGGGGGAAGAGACCCAGTACTTC
>.|TRBJ2-7|.|TRBV5-1
CASSLATSNNEQYF
TGCGCCAGCAGCCTCGCGACCAGCAACAACGAGCAGTACTTC
>.|TRBJ1-3|.|TRBV25-1
CASSGPGTGNTIYF
TGTGCCAGCAGTGGTCCGGGAACTGGAAACACCATATATTTT
>TRBD2|TRBJ2-3|.|TRBV7-9
CASSLQGGAGGKYF
TGTGCCAGCAGCCTTCAAGGGGGAGCGGGGGGCAAGTATTTT
>.|TRBJ2-7|.|TRBV6-5
CASSYERTTPPYEQYF
TGTGCCAGCAGTTACGAGCGTACCACCCCACCCTACGAGCAGTACTTC
>TRBD1|TRBJ2-3|.|TRBV5-1
CASSTLQGEDTDTQYF
TGCGCCAGCTCTACATTACAGGGGGAAGACACAGATACGCAGTATTTT
>.|TRBJ1-5|.|TRBV4-2
CASSQVTTGYSDQPQHF
TGTGCCAGCAGCCAAGTTACCACAGGGTATAGCGATCAGCCCCAGCATTTT
>.|TRBJ1-3|.|TRBV28
CASSRDMQSLSGYF
TGTGCCAGCAGTCGGGACATGCAGTCGTTATCTGGATATTTT
>TRBD1|TRBJ1-6|.|TRBV2
CASRRGTGRNSPLHF
TGTGCCAGTCGACGTGGGACAGGGCGTAATTCACCCCTCCACTTT
>.|TRBJ2-3|.|TRBV6-6
CASSYPLIGTDTQYF
TGTGCCAGCAGTTACCCTCTTATTGGCACAGATACGCAGTATTTT
>.|TRBJ1-1|.|TRBV7-3
CASSFAGGNTEAFF
TGTGCCAGCAGCTTCGCGGGGGGGAACACTGAAGCTTTCTTT
>TRBD2|TRBJ2-2|.|TRBV6-4
CASARLAGGLNTGELFF
TGTGCCAGCGCCAGACTAGCGGGAGGACTGAACACCGGGGAGCTGTTTTTT
>.|TRBJ1-1|few|TRBV4-1
CASSQATTRNTEAFF
TGCGCCAGCAGCCAAGCTACTACTCGGAACACTGAAGCTTTCTTT
>.|TRBJ2-3|.|TRBV5-1
CASSMDYPTDTQYF
TGCGCCAGCAGCATGGACTACCCTACAGATACGCAGTATTTT
>TRBD1|TRBJ2-1|.|TRBV7-9
CASSLATGRGNNEQFF
TGTGCCAGCAGCTTAGCGACAGGGAGAGGAAACAATGAGCAGTTCTTC
>TRBD2|TRBJ2-7|.|TRBV7-2
CASSFLAGITGEQYF
TGTGCCAGCAGCTTCCTAGCGGGAATTACGGGTGAGCAGTACTTC